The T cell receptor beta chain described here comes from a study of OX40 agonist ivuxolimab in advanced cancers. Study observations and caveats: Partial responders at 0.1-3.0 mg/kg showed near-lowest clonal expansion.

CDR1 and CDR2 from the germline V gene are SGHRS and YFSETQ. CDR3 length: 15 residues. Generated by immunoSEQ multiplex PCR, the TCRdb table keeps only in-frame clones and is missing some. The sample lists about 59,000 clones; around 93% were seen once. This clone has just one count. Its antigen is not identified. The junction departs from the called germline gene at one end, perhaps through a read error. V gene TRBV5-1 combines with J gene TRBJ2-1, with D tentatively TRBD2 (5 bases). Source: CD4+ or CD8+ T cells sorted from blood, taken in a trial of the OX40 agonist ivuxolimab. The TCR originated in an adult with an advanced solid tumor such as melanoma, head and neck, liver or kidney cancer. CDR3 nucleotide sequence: TGCGCCAGCCGCTTAGTAGAGGGCCCTCTCAATGAGCAGTTCTTC. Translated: CASRLVEGPLNEQFF.